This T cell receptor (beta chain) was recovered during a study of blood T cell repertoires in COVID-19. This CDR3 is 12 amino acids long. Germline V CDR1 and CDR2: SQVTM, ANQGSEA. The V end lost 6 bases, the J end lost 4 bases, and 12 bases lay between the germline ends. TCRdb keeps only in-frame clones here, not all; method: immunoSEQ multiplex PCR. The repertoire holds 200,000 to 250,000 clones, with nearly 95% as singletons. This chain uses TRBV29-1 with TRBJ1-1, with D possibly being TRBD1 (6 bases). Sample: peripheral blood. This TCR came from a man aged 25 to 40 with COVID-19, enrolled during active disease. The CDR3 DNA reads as TGCAGCGTCACAGGGTTATTCACTGAAGCTTTCTTT. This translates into CSVTGLFTEAFF.